This paragraph reports one TCR beta chain. The antigen it recognizes is unknown. There are no base qualities to consult, and no much larger clone falls within one base. This sample stems from a study of T-cell memory formation after mild COVID-19 (dated by TCRdb to the early 2020s). About the study as a whole: TCR sequence clusters from the two donors were found to be largely donor specific. T-cell clones expanding and contracting after mild COVID-19 in a couple of donors were tracked by longitudinal TCRalpha and TCRbeta repertoire sequencing. Two young, previously healthy adult volunteers, one female and one male, were included in the cohort.

Ficoll-Paque density gradient centrifugation was used to isolate PBMCs. As encoded in the germline V gene, CDR1 is SGHRS while CDR2 is YFSETQ. Including the terminal cysteine and phenylalanine, the CDR3 comprises 14 residues. Only the CDR3 region is kept as DNA, spanning 42 bases read in frame from base 1. The V end gives up 4 bases and the J end 7 bases, leaving 3 bases in the junction not matched to a gene. The sequencer was an Illumina NovaSeq 6000. TCRalpha and TCRbeta cDNA libraries were built by 5'RACE with constant-segment primers, adding sample barcodes and unique molecular identifiers. RNA was extracted from every sample with Trizol reagent. Libraries were amplified in two PCR steps, with a second sample barcode and Illumina TruSeq adapters added in the second step. Libraries were sequenced on an Illumina NovaSeq with 2 x 150 bp paired-end reads. Per the authors' processing: The reads were demultiplexed and collapsed into UMI-guided consensus sequences using migec v1.2.7. With mixcr v2.1.11, UMI consensuses were aligned to TRA and TRB V and J templates and assembled into clonotypes. A clonotype was counted as expanded or contracted only when both edgeR and NoisET called the clonotype significant, with the noise models trained on biological replicates. For edgeR calls, the thresholds were a false discovery rate-adjusted p below 0.01 and a log2 fold-change of 1. As an exploratory analysis of dynamics, max-normalized trajectories of the 1000 most abundant clonotypes were examined with PCA combined with hierarchical clustering. Separately sequenced CD4+ and CD8+ repertoires were used to assign the CD4 or CD8 phenotype of responding clones. TCRdb reprocessed the public reads (quality trimming at Q25 with fastp, clone calling with MiXCR) and kept in-frame beta chains. CDR3 protein duplicates are merged, each entry listing the most common genes and DNA. The V and J calls follow TCRdb's processing rather than the paper's. The sample table shows 300,000 or so distinct CDR3 sequences, and about 16% are seen once. The ten largest account for about a fifth of the sample.

The study at large found these results: Contracting CD4+ clones were found mainly in CM and EM memory subsets, while CD8+ clones were enriched in EMRA. Only a couple of mild cases were covered by the study, and larger cohorts that include severe cases with pre-infection samples were considered necessary. Clones that contracted from day 15 to 85 showed balanced CD4/CD8 phenotypes, whereas a second wave of clones that expanded from day 15 to 37 leaned towards CD4+. Some responding clones were detected in pre-infection memory, suggesting pre-existing cross-reactive memory T cells joined the SARS-CoV-2 response. The second-wave clones that peaked on day 37 were not confirmed to be SARS-CoV-2 specific.

Material for sequencing was PBMCs or a T cell subset sorted from them (not recorded which). This clonotype was obtained from a man between 18 and 29 years old who had mild COVID-19 (a few samples of this study predate the infection). The sample titles of this study are shuffled in the database, so cell type and time point are left out; the donor was told from shared clones. In this chain, TRBV5-1 is recombined with TRBJ1-4, with TRBD1 identical over 11 junction bases. The DNA reads TGCGCCAGCAGCAGGGACAGGGGGAGTGAAAAACTGTTTTTT. Translation gives CASSRDRGSEKLFF.